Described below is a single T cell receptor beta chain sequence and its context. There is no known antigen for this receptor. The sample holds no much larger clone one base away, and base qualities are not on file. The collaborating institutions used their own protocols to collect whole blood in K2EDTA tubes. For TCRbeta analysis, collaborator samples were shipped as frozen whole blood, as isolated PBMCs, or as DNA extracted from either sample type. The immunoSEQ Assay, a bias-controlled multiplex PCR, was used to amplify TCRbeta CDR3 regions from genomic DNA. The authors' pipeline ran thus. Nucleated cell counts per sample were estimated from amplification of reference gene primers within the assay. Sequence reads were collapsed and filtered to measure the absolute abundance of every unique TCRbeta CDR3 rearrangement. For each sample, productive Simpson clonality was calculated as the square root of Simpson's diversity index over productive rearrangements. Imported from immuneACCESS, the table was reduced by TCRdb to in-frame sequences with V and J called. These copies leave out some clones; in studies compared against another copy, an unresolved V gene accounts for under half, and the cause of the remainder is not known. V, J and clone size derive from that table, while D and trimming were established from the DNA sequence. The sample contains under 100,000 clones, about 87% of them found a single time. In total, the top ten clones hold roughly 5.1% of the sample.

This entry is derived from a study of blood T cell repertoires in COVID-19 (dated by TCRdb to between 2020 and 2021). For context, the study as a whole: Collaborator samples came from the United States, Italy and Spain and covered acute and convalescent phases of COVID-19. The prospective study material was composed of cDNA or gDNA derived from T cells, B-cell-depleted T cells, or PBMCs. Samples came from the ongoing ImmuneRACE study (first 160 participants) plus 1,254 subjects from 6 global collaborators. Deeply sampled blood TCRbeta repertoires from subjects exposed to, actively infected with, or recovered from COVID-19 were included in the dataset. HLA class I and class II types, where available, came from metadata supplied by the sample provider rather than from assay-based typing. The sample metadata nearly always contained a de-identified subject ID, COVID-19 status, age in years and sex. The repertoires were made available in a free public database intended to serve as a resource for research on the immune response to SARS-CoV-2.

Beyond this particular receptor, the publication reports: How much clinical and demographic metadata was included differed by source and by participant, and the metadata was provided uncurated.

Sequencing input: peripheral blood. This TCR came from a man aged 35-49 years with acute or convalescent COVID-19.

CDR3 sequence: CASSIGTGDYEQYF. The DNA sequence is TGTGCCAGTAGTATAGGGACGGGGGACTACGAGCAGTACTTC. The receptor chain draws on TRBV19 and TRBJ2-7, and the D gene may be TRBD2, 6 bases matching. The cysteine opens and the phenylalanine closes a CDR3 of 14 amino acids. Solely the CDR3 DNA is kept, with 42 bases framed from the first base. The CDR1 and CDR2 encoded by the germline V gene (reference sequence) are LNHDA and SQIVND. Trimming at the junction amounts to 1 base on V and 3 bases on J, and the germline ends lie 10 bases apart.